Shown below are 4 T cell receptor beta chains from a single sample sequenced in a study of OX40 agonist ivuxolimab in advanced cancers. TCRdb keeps only in-frame clones here, not all; method: immunoSEQ multiplex PCR. The sample carries tens of thousands of clones, around 90% recorded once. Sequencing used CD4+ or CD8+ T cells sorted from blood, obtained in a trial of the OX40 agonist ivuxolimab. The receptor set was obtained from an adult with an advanced solid tumor such as melanoma, head and neck, liver or kidney cancer.

Comments on this clone: The same CDR3 is also encoded by other DNA sequences in this sample. J is TRBJ2-7 and V is TRBV7-9; 9 nucleotides align to TRBD1. In germline, CDR1 is SEHNR, CDR2 FQNEAQ (reference sequence). CDR3 length: 16 amino acids. Trimming cost V 3 bases and J 1 base; bases outside gene matches: 7. The CDR3 loop is CASSFRDRGTSYEQYF. The CDR3 coding sequence is TGTGCCAGCAGCTTCCGTGACAGGGGGACTTCCTACGAGCAGTACTTC.

This clone was detected only once. The CDR3 reads CASSLRQDFQETQYF. DNA of the CDR3: TGTGCCAGCAGCTTACGCCAAGACTTCCAAGAGACCCAGTACTTC. The genes are TRBV7-9 and TRBJ2-5; D uncertain. The germline CDR1 and CDR2 sequences are SEHNR and FQNEAQ (reference sequence). Deletions cut 2 bases from V and 1 base from J, with 11 bases between. CDR3 size: 15 residues.

This clone was recorded once. V is TRBV23-1 and J is TRBJ2-7; D uncertain. TRBV23-1 is flagged as an ORF with uncertain function. CDR3 size: 11 residues. The V end lost 5 bases, the J end lost 7 bases, and 9 bases lay between the germline ends. The CDR3 DNA reads as TGCGCCAGCAGTAGGCTCAGGGAGCAGTACGTC. This gives the protein CASSRLREQYV.

The rearrangement uses TRBV27 and TRBJ2-1; tentatively, D is TRBD2 (6 bases). This CDR3 comprises 11 residues. CDR1 is MNHEY, CDR2 SMNVEV, per germline (reference sequence). Trimming pared 4 bases from V and 15 bases from J, leaving 13 bases between. In DNA, the CDR3 is TGTGCCAGCAGTTCCTCGGGGGAGGCGTTCTTC. Its protein product is CASSSSGEAFF.